This T cell receptor beta chain was captured by sequencing in a study of OX40 agonist ivuxolimab in advanced cancers. Overall study context: Subjects had a mean age of about 57 years, with a range of about 23 to 79; roughly 80% were male.

The CDR3 spans 12 residues. Germline V gene lookup returns CDR1 SGHTA and CDR2 FQGNSA. V was trimmed by 9 bases and J by 7 bases, leaving 15 bases between them. Autoimmune disease history or systemic immunosuppression barred patients. Blood specimens came from baseline, cycle 4 day 1, and cycle 7 day 1. Data came from immunoSEQ multiplex PCR; TCRdb stores just in-frame clones and leaves some out. This table has over 60,000 clones, about 91% appearing once. The clonotype comes from an adult with an advanced solid tumor such as melanoma, head and neck, liver or kidney cancer. This chain links TRBV7-2 with TRBJ1-2; D perhaps matches TRBD1 (5 bases). Source: CD4+ or CD8+ T cells sorted from blood, taken in a trial of the OX40 agonist ivuxolimab. In DNA, the CDR3 is TGTGCCAGTACCATAAGGGGATCTGGCTACACCTTC. Its translation: CASTIRGSGYTF.